This T cell receptor (beta chain) is drawn from a study of cytomegalovirus exposure and HLA in healthy donors. V lost 0 bases, J lost 3 bases, and 6 bases stayed unmatched. This CDR3 spans 17 amino acids. Germline V gene sequence: CDR1 LGHNA, CDR2 YNFKEQ. PCR employed 60 Vbeta and 13 Jbeta primers. Here immunoSEQ multiplex PCR was the method, and the copy in TCRdb shows in-frame clones only, minus some. Here the sample spans about 170,000 clones, around 80% being singletons. Broader study findings: A missense variant in DCLRE1C was later tied to TCR beta V- and J-gene trimming. Researchers counted around 160 TCR beta chains as cytomegalovirus-associated.

Concerning this clone: Its target is not known.

The receptor was isolated from a woman aged 45-59 years in good health and CMV-seropositive. The chain uses TRBV4-2 and TRBJ2-1; 9 bases line up with TRBD2. Sequencing input: PBMCs. The CDR3 bases are TGTGCCAGCAGCCAAGAGGCGGCGGGAGGGGGCTACAATGAGCAGTTCTTC. This gives the protein CASSQEAAGGGYNEQFF.